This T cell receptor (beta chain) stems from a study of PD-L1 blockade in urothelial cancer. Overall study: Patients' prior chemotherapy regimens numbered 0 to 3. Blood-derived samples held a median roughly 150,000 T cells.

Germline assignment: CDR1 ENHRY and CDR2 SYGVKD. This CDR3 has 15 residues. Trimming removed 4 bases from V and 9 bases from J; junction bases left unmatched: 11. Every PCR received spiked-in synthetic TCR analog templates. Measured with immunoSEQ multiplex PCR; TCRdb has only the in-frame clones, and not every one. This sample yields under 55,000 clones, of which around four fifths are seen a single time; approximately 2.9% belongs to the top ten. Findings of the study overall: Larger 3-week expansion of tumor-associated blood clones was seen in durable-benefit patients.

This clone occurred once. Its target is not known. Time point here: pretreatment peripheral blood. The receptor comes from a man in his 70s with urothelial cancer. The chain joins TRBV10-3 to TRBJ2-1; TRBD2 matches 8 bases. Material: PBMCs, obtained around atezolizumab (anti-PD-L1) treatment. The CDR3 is CAISGVAGLGGEQFF. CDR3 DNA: TGTGCCATCAGTGGGGTAGCGGGACTTGGTGGTGAGCAGTTCTTC.